This TCR beta chain was sequenced during a study of T-cell reconstitution after alpha-beta-depleted transplantation in children. In its sample, this clonotype was seen many times. The antigen is undetermined. Unique molecular identifiers were built into the TCRbeta library. From the PCR reads, TCRdb called clonotypes with MiXCR, one entry per CDR3 protein. The data hold 450,000 to 600,000 distinct CDR3 sequences, with over 9.5% observed a single time. General study points: Surviving recipient T cells and thymic progenitors accounted for the high day-60 TCRbeta diversity observed in some patients. The study reportedly traced alpha-beta T cells about two months after transplant to several hundred expanded graft clones.

The CDR3 extends over 12 amino acids. Germline values: CDR1 DFQATT, CDR2 SNEGSKA (reference sequence). V lost 3 bases and J lost 2, with 7 bases in between. Sample: PBMCs, taken before TCRalphabeta/CD19-depleted stem cell transplant. The chain links TRBV20-1 to TRBJ1-2, with D uncertain. The sequence derives from a child aged 2-15 years with inherited bone marrow failure, due to receive a stem cell transplant. The CDR3 nucleotides read TGCAGTGCTAGTGTTACAAACTATGGCTACACCTTC. Translated: CSASVTNYGYTF.